This T cell receptor beta chain was found in a study of T cell responses to AZD1222 COVID-19 vaccine. Findings and caveats of the study: The study sampled repertoires only after the peak T cell response.

Second-dose intervals near 4 or 12 weeks were combined. Clones were sequenced by immunoSEQ multiplex PCR, and TCRdb holds only the in-frame ones, with some missing. The table includes 150,000 to 200,000 clones, around 89% detected once. To note about this clone: The antigen remains undetermined.

Germline V gives CDR1 GTSNPN, CDR2 SVGIG (reference sequence). This CDR3 region has 13 residues. Between the trimmed V and J ends, which lost 1 base and 6 bases, there was a span of 13 bases. The sequencing used peripheral blood, collected 28 days after the second AZD1222 dose. This clonotype was sampled from an adult who received the AZD1222 COVID-19 vaccine. The chain couples TRBV30 to TRBJ2-7; D is ambiguous. In nucleotides, the CDR3 is TGTGCCTGGAGTGGCGGTCTTGGCCTCGAGCAGTACTTC. It specifies CAWSGGLGLEQYF. Based on the CDR3 plus reference TRBV30 and TRBJ2-7, the full variable domain is SQTIHQWPATLVQPVGSPLSLECTVEGTSNPNLYWYRQAAGRGLQLLFYSVGIGQISSEVPQNLSASRPQDRQFILSSKKLLLSDSGFYLCAWSGGLGLEQYFGPGTRLTVT.